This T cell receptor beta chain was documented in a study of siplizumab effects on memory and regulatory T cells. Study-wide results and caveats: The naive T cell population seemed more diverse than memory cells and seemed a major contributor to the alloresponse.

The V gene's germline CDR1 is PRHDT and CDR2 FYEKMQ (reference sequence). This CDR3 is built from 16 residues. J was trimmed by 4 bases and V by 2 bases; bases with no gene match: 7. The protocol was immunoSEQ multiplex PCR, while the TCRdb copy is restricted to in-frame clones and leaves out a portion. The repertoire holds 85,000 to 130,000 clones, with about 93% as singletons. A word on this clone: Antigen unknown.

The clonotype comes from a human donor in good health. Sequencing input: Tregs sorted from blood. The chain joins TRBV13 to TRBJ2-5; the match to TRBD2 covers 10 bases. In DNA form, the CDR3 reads TGTGCCAGCAGCTTAAGCCTAGCGGGAGTCTCAGAGACCCAGTACTTC. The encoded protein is CASSLSLAGVSETQYF.